This TCR beta chain originates from a study of blood T cell repertoires in COVID-19 (dated by TCRdb to 2020 to 2022). Describing the broader study: Collaborator samples came from the United States, Italy and Spain and covered acute and convalescent phases of COVID-19. The material from the prospective study consisted of cDNA or gDNA derived from T cells, B-cell-depleted T cells, or PBMCs. Subjects who had been exposed to COVID-19, were actively infected with it, or had recovered from it provided the deeply sampled blood TCRbeta repertoires that made up the dataset. A freely available public database, intended as a resource for researchers studying the immune response to SARS-CoV-2, is where the repertoires were released. The samples were drawn from the first 160 participants of the ongoing ImmuneRACE study and from about 1,200 subjects provided by 6 global collaborators. Sample metadata almost always included a de-identified subject ID, COVID-19 status, age in years and sex. Where available, HLA class I and class II types were obtained from metadata supplied by the sample provider rather than from assay-based typing. General findings and caveats noted by the study authors: Clinical and demographic metadata were provided uncurated, with the amount varying by source and participant.

Germline trimming amounts to 5 bases on V and 3 bases on J, with 8 as the count of junction bases outside the gene matches. Reading the germline V gene gives CDR1 MDHEN and CDR2 SYDVKM. The CDR3 goes from the cysteine to the phenylalanine over 15 residues. Solely the CDR3 DNA is kept, with 45 bases framed from the first base. On this clone itself: It lacks a known antigen. The input lacks base qualities; no much larger clone sits a single base away.

TCRbeta CDR3 regions were amplified from genomic DNA by means of the immunoSEQ Assay, a bias-controlled multiplex PCR. The published analysis was carried out like this. Nucleated cell counts per sample were estimated from amplification of reference gene primers within the assay. To quantify the absolute abundance of each unique TCRbeta CDR3 rearrangement, sequence reads were collapsed and filtered. For each sample, productive Simpson clonality was calculated by taking the square root of Simpson's diversity index across productive rearrangements. TCRdb provides this immuneACCESS table in a form limited to in-frame rearrangements. Some clones are lacking; in checked studies, under half of them reflect an unresolved V gene, and why the rest are absent is not known. Clone size and V and J calls were adopted from that table, with D and trimming inferred from the DNA. Within this sample are 200,000 to 250,000 clones, with under 90% of them counted one time only. Under 3.5% of the sample comes from the top ten.

Enrolling through a virtual design, the prospective study's participants ranged in age from about 18 to 89 years and lived across roughly 23 United States geographic areas. To assign participants to cohorts, the prospective study relied on clinical history that participants themselves reported in a screening survey and a study questionnaire. Recovered participants in ImmuneRACE Cohort 3 were defined by two consecutive negative NP/OP PCR tests, clearance by a healthcare professional, or resolution of symptoms. In the prospective study, whole blood, serum and a nasopharyngeal or oropharyngeal swab were collected from each participant by mobile phlebotomists. Over an approximately 2-month period, participants in the prospective study had the option of providing additional blood draws and questionnaires. Before DNA extraction, blood samples from the prospective study were shipped at room temperature or frozen.

This clonotype originated in a woman aged 55-69 years who had recovered from COVID-19. The sequence joins TRBV28 to TRBJ2-5; 8 nucleotides in the junction match TRBD1. The sample consisted of PBMCs or T cells enriched from blood (not recorded which). The DNA reads TGTGCCAGCAGTACCGCAGGGGGCGGAAAAGAGACCCAGTACTTC. It encodes CASSTAGGGKETQYF.